This T cell receptor (beta chain) comes out of a study of T cells after yellow fever vaccination. In the study overall: Each low-cell-number fraction was prepared by means of SMART-Seq v4 Ultra Low Input.

Trimming shortened V by 1 base and J by 7 bases, and 17 bases separated the two germline ends. CDR1 SGHRS and CDR2 YFSETQ come from the germline V gene. The CDR3 is made up of 15 amino acids. Making TCR cDNA involved 5'RACE template switching, which added UMIs and a universal primer site. TCRdb used MiXCR to reprocess the 5' RACE reads, holding one entry per CDR3 protein. The sample lists approximately 300,000 distinct CDR3 sequences; roughly 10% were seen once. This clonotype turned up a few times. Antigen: not known. General study findings and limits: Weaker, the secondary response peaked sooner, at day 5 versus 15. Post-booster repertoires again held most primary-vaccination clones (roughly 96% CD4, roughly 89% CD8).

This TCR was sampled from a man between 18 and 35 years old who received the YFV17D yellow fever vaccine. The chain carries TRBV5-1 and TRBJ1-1, with D possibly TRBD1 on 5 matching bases. The specimen comprised CD4+ T cells sorted from PBMCs, sampled 45 days after the yellow fever booster vaccination. CDR3 in amino acids: CASSLPGGETGEAFF. The DNA of the CDR3 is TGCGCCAGCAGCTTGCCGGGGGGGGAAACCGGTGAAGCTTTCTTT.